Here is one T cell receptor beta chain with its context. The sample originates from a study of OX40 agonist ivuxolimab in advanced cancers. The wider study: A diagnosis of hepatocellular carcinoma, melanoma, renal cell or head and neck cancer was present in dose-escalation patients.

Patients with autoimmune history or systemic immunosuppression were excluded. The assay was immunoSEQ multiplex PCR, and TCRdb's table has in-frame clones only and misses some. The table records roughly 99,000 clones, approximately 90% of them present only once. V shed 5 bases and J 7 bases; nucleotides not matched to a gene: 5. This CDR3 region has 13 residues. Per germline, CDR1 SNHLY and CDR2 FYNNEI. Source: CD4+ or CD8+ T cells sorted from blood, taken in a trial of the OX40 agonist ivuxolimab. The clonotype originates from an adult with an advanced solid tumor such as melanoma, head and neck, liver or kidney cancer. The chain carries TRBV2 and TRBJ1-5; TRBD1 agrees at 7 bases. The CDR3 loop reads CASSTGVWQPQHF. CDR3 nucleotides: TGTGCCAGCAGTACAGGGGTCTGGCAGCCCCAGCATTTT.